A single sample is the source of the 15 T cell receptor beta chains below, sequenced in a study of blood T cell repertoires in COVID-19. Generated by immunoSEQ multiplex PCR, the TCRdb table keeps only in-frame clones and is missing some. The table includes over 100,000 clones, 86% detected once. The material sequenced was peripheral blood. These receptors came from a man in his forties or fifties with acute or convalescent COVID-19.

The chain employs TRBV2 and TRBJ1-2; D perhaps matches TRBD1 (6 bases). Trimming took off 1 base at V and 14 bases at J, with 20 bases between the two ends. This CDR3 has 14 amino acids. Germline-derived CDR1 and CDR2 are SNHLY and FYNNEI. CDR3 amino acids: CASSEVVSGRGRTF. The CDR3 nucleotides read TGTGCCAGCAGTGAAGTTGTTTCTGGCAGGGGTCGGACCTTC.

The chain carries TRBV11-2 and TRBJ2-7; 7 bases match TRBD2. Trimming took 5 bases from V and 2 from J; bases not matched to a gene: 9. The CDR3 spans 15 residues. CDR1 is SGHAT, CDR2 FQNNGV, per germline. The CDR3 spells CASSLERGSPYEQYF. CDR3 nucleotide sequence: TGTGCCAGCAGCCTTGAGCGGGGCAGTCCCTACGAGCAGTACTTC.

The V gene is TRBV6-5, the J gene TRBJ1-2, with D possibly TRBD1 on 5 matching bases. Germline assignment: CDR1 MNHEY and CDR2 SVGAGI. Deletions cut 6 bases from V and 0 bases from J, with 11 bases between. This CDR3 region has 14 residues. The CDR3 nucleotides read TGTGCCAGCAGCTTCACGACAGCTAACTATGGCTACACCTTC. It encodes CASSFTTANYGYTF.

This chain uses TRBV10-3 with TRBJ1-6; the match to TRBD1 covers 8 bases. The CDR3 length is 15 residues. Germline V gene sequence: CDR1 ENHRY, CDR2 SYGVKD. V lost 0 bases, J lost 8 bases, and 3 bases stayed unmatched. Here the CDR3 DNA reads TGTGCCATCAGTGAGTCGACAGGGGTTGATTCACCCCTCCACTTT. Translating gives CAISESTGVDSPLHF.

This chain joins TRBV10-1 and TRBJ2-7; unclear D gene. Deletions cut 3 bases from V and 3 bases from J, with 9 bases between. The CDR3 runs to 13 residues. CDR1 is WNHNN and CDR2 is SYGVQD in the germline V gene (reference sequence). CDR3 protein: CASSDWQFYEQYF. The CDR3 DNA reads TGCGCCAGCAGTGATTGGCAGTTCTACGAGCAGTACTTC.

This chain joins TRBV3-1 (or the pseudogene TRBV3-2) and TRBJ2-7; D gene uncertain. From germline, CDR1 is LGHDT and CDR2 YNNKEL (reference sequence). Trimming shortened V by 3 bases and J by 1 base, and 16 bases separated the two germline ends. This CDR3 contains 16 residues. CDR3 protein: CASSHRIDIMSYEQYF. The CDR3 DNA reads as TGTGCCAGCAGCCACCGGATAGACATAATGTCCTACGAGCAGTACTTC.

The V and J genes are TRBV5-4 and TRBJ2-3, with a tentative D call TRBD2 (5 bases). V was clipped by 4 bases and J by 1 base, with 7 bases between them. In germline, CDR1 is SGHNT, CDR2 YYREEE (reference sequence). This CDR3 has 13 amino acids. The DNA for the CDR3 is TGTGCCAGCAGCCCCGGGGGCACAGATACGCAGTATTTT. Translation gives CASSPGGTDTQYF. The full variable domain, completed using reference TRBV5-4 and TRBJ2-3, is ETGVTQSPTHLIKTRGQQVTLRCSSQSGHNTVSWYQQALGQGPQFIFQYYREEENGRGNFPPRFSGLQFPNYSSELNVNALELDDSALYLCASSPGGTDTQYFGPGTRLTVL.

The rearrangement uses TRBV6-5 and TRBJ2-2; D remains unclear. CDR1 is MNHEY and CDR2 is SVGAGI in the germline V gene. CDR3 length: 13 residues. Trimming removed 0 bases at V and 7 bases at J, with 6 bases between. DNA for the CDR3: TGTGCCAGCAGTTACTCGATAGACGGGGAGCTGTTTTTT. Translated, it gives CASSYSIDGELFF.

This clone is a singleton in its sample. The rearrangement joins TRBV7-9 to TRBJ2-5; TRBD2 agrees at 11 bases. J lost 5 bases, V lost 1 base, and 6 bases had no gene match. The CDR3 is 16 residues long. Germline lookup yields CDR1 SEHNR and CDR2 FQNEAQ (reference sequence). The CDR3 nucleotides read TGTGCCAGCAGCTTAGGGGGACTAGCGGAAACGGAGACCCAGTACTTC. It yields the protein CASSLGGLAETETQYF.

CDR3 sequence: CASSFGTRSSGNTIYF. CDR3 DNA sequence: TGTGCCAGCAGCTTCGGGACACGATCGTCAGGAAACACCATATATTTT. The chain links TRBV7-6 to TRBJ1-3, with TRBD1 as a possible D gene (6 bases). This CDR3 is 16 amino acids long. Trimming left V 3 bases short and J 4 bases short, with 16 bases between. Germline CDR1 is SGHVS and CDR2 is FNYEAQ.

V gene TRBV5-4 combines with J gene TRBJ1-2; possible D gene TRBD1, 5 bases. The ends were cut back, 0 bases at V and 7 bases at J, with 13 bases in the middle. In germline, CDR1 is SGHNT, CDR2 YYREEE (reference sequence). The CDR3 spans 14 residues. CDR3 loop: CASSLDKGLIGYTF. As DNA, the CDR3 is TGTGCCAGCAGCTTGGATAAGGGGTTGATTGGCTACACCTTC.

The chain is built from TRBV9 and TRBJ1-1; D perhaps matches TRBD1 (5 bases). Trimming left V 5 bases short and J 4 bases short, with 9 bases between. Germline lookup yields CDR1 SGDLS and CDR2 YYNGEE. The CDR3 has 12 amino acids. CDR3 nucleotide sequence: TGTGCCAGCAGAGGGGTGGGCACTGAAGCTTTCTTT. It translates to CASRGVGTEAFF.

The J gene is TRBJ2-7, the V gene TRBV7-8; TRBD2 aligns across 14 bases. This CDR3 is built from 16 residues. The V segment lost 0 bases and the J segment 6 bases; nucleotides outside the gene matches: 4. Germline assignment: CDR1 SGHVS and CDR2 FQNEAQ. This CDR3 reads CASSLASGLAGAEQYF. The CDR3 DNA sequence: TGTGCCAGCAGCTTAGCTTCGGGACTAGCGGGAGCCGAGCAGTACTTC.

This sequence joins TRBV19 and TRBJ1-2; D call uncertain. The germline V gene encodes CDR1 LNHDA and CDR2 SQIVND (reference sequence). V was shortened by 9 bases and J by 4 bases, with 15 bases between the two germline ends. The CDR3 totals 13 residues. DNA of the CDR3: TGTGCCAGCAAATTATCAGAGGCCTATGGCTACACCTTC. It codes for CASKLSEAYGYTF.

This clone appeared once. V usage is TRBV7-2 and J usage is TRBJ1-2; D possibly corresponds to TRBD1 (6 bases). This CDR3 is 16 amino acids long. In germline, CDR1 is SGHTA, CDR2 FQGNSA. V dropped 3 bases and J dropped 7 bases, with 21 bases sitting between them. CDR3 DNA: TGTGCCAGCAGCTTTCTGGGGGGAGGGGGATTAGGTGGCTACACCTTC. It codes for CASSFLGGGGLGGYTF.